This T cell receptor beta chain is drawn from a study of monozygotic twins with cystic fibrosis. In the study overall: Libraries were built from roughly 2.8 micrograms of fragmented DNA using about 14 PCR cycles.

Using immunoSEQ multiplex PCR, the repertoire was profiled, and TCRdb retains in-frame clones only, with some absent. In the table there are 30,000 to 35,000 clones, under 95% of which are singletons. This CDR3 comprises 14 residues. Germline V gene lookup returns CDR1 LNHDA and CDR2 SQIVND (reference sequence). Unmatched junction bases numbered 7, after V lost 6 bases and J lost 2 bases. Whole-study findings and limits: J usage was most co-twin-similar in 8 of 16 pairs, V in 13. Unrelated CF individuals shared fewer identical clonotypes than monozygotic CF twins. Clonality was generally low (median approximately 0.009), higher in the most severe patients.

Concerning this clone itself: Its cognate antigen is unknown.

The origin of this receptor is a girl under 10 years old with cystic fibrosis. The chain couples TRBV19 to TRBJ2-7; 7 bases fit TRBD1. Sequencing was performed on blood. The CDR3 reads CASSPGQPTYEQYF. As DNA, the CDR3 is TGTGCCAGTAGCCCGGGACAGCCGACCTACGAGCAGTACTTC.